This entry describes one TCR beta chain. Its antigen remains unknown. This sample was included in a study of cytomegalovirus exposure and HLA in healthy donors. V was cut by 5 bases and J by 2 bases, with 10 bases left in between. The germline CDR1 and CDR2 sequences are LNHDA and SQIVND (reference sequence). The CDR3 runs 13 residues. Use of 60 Vbeta and 13 Jbeta primers characterized the PCR. Method: immunoSEQ multiplex PCR; TCRdb's copy keeps in-frame clones and lacks some. The sample contains over 150,000 clones, 60% to 80% of which appear only once. Findings and limits, study-wide: For presence/absence analyses, sequencing depth was assumed to be roughly uniform across donors. V- and J-gene trimming in TCR beta was tied to a missense DCLRE1C variant by an analysis performed later. Among TCR sequences, most were rare, though some public TCRs appeared in many donors.

Sequenced sample: PBMCs. The gene calls are TRBV19 and TRBJ2-7; the D gene is possibly TRBD1 (6 bases). The source is a young man in good health and CMV-seropositive. CDR3 protein: CASSGGSTYEQYF. The CDR3 region has the DNA TGTGCCAGTAGTGGGGGCAGTACCTACGAGCAGTACTTC.